This entry concerns a single TCR beta chain. The antigen remains unidentified. The CDR3 is made up of 15 amino acids. The germline CDR1 and CDR2 sequences are PRHDT and FYEKMQ (reference sequence). Losses at the gene ends were 6 bases for V and 3 bases for J; bases not matched to a gene: 7. The study ran its PCR with 60 Vbeta and 13 Jbeta primers. Produced via immunoSEQ multiplex PCR; TCRdb's table is partial and in-frame only. The sample yields under 75,000 clones, more than 80% seen once. The data are from a study of cytomegalovirus exposure and HLA in healthy donors. Nominal health characterized the donors when sampled, though unrecorded immune exposures were likely. Study-level points and caveats: Across donors, presence/absence analyses took sequencing depth to be roughly uniform. The authors listed over 150 TCR beta chains as cytomegalovirus-associated.

Sequencing was done on a sample of PBMCs. This clonotype originated in a woman aged 25 to 39 in good health and CMV-seronegative. The rearrangement links TRBV13 to TRBJ1-5, with 8 bases aligning to TRBD1. CDR3 coding DNA: TGTGCCAGCAGTGCAGGGGGCTCCGCCAATCAGCCCCAGCATTTT. It yields the protein CASSAGGSANQPQHF.